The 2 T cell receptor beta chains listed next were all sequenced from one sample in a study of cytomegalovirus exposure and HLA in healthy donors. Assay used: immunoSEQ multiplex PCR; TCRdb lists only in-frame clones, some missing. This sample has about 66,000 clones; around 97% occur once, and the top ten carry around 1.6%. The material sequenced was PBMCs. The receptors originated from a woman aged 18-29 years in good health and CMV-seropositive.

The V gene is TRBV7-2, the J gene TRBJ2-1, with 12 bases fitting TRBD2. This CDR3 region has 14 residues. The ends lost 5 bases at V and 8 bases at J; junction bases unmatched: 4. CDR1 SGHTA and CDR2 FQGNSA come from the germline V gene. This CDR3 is CASSPSSGRDEQFF. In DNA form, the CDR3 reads TGTGCCAGCAGCCCTTCTAGCGGGAGGGATGAGCAGTTCTTC.

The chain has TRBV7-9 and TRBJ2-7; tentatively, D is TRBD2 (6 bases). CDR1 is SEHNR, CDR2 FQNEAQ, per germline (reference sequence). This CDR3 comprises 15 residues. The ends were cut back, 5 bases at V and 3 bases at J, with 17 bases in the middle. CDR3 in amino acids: CASSPVSGDYYEQYF. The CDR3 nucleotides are TGTGCCAGCAGCCCTGTTAGCGGAGACTACTACGAGCAGTACTTC. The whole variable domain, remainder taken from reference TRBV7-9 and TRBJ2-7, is DTGVSQNPRHKITKRGQNVTFRCDPISEHNRLYWYRQTLGQGPEFLTYFQNEAQLEKSRLLSDRFSAERPKGSFSTLEIQRTEQGDSAMYLCASSPVSGDYYEQYFGPGTRLTVT.